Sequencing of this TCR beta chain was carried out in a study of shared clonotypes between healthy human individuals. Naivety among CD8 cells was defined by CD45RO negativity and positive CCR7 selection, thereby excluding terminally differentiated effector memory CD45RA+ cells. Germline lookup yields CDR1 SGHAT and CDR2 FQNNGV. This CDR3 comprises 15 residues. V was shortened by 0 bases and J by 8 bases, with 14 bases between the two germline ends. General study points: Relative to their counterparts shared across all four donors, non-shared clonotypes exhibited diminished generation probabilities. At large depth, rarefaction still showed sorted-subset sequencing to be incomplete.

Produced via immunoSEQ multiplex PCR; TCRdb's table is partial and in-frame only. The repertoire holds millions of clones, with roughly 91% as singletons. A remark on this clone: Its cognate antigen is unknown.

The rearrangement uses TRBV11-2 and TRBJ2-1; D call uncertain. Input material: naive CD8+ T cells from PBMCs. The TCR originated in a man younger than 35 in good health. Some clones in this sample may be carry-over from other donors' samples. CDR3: CASSLDLSYPHEQFF. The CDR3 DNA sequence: TGTGCCAGCAGCTTAGATCTTTCCTACCCACATGAGCAGTTCTTC.